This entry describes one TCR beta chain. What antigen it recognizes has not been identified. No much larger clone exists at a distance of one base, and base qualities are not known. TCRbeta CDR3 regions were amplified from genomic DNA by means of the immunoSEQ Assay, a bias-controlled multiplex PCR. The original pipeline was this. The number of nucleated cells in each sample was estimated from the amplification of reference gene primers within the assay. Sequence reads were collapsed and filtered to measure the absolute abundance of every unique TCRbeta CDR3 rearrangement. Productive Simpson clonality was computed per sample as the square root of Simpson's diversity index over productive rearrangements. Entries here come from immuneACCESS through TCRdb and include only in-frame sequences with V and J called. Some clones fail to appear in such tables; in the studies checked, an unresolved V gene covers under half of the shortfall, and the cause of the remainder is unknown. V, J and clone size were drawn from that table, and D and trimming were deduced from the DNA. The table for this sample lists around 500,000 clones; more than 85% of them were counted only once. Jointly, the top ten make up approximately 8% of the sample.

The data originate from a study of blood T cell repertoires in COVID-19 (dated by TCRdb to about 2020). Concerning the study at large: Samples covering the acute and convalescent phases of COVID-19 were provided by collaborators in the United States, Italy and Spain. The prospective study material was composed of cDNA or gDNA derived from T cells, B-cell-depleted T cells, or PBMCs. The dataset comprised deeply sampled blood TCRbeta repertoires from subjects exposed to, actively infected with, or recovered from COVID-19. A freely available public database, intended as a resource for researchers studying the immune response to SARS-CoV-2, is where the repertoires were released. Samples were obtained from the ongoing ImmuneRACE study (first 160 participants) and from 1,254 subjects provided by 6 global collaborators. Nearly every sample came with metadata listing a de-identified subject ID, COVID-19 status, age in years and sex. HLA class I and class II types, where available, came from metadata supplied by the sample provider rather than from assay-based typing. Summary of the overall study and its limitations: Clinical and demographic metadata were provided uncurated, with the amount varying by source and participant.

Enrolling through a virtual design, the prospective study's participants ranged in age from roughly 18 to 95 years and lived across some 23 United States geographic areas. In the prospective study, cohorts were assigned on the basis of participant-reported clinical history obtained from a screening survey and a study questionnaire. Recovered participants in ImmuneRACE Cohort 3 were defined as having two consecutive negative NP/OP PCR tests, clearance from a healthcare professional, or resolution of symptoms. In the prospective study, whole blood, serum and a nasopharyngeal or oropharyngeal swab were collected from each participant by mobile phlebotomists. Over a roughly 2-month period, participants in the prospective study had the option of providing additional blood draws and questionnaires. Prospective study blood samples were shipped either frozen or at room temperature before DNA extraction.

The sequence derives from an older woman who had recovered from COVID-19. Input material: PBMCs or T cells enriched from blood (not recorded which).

The CDR3 region reads CASSQRGSNEKLFF. The sequence in DNA is TGTGCCAGCAGCCAAAGGGGGTCTAATGAAAAACTGTTTTTT. The chain links TRBV3-1 (or the pseudogene TRBV3-2) with TRBJ1-4; the D gene is perhaps TRBD1, from 6 matching bases. CDR1 and CDR2, per the germline V gene (reference sequence), are LGHDT and YNNKEL. Reading from cysteine to phenylalanine, the CDR3 counts 14 amino acids. CDR3 DNA only is kept here, 42 bases in frame from base 1. A distance of 7 bases separates the germline ends of V and J, which lose 2 bases and 3 bases respectively.